This T cell receptor beta chain was identified during a study of T cell responses to AZD1222 COVID-19 vaccine. Concerning this clone: Its cognate antigen is unknown.

General study points: Nearly half of unique spike-specific TCRs reportedly avoided B.1.351 and B.1.1.7 mutated regions. Repertoire sampling was restricted to post-peak T cell response timepoints.

Germline V gene data show CDR1 as LNHDA and CDR2 as SQIVND (reference sequence). There are 16 residues in the CDR3. The V end lost 3 bases, the J end lost 3 bases, and 18 bases lay between the germline ends. TCRdb keeps only in-frame clones here, not all; method: immunoSEQ multiplex PCR. The sample holds roughly 99,000 clones, just over 90% seen once. The sequenced sample was peripheral blood, obtained 28 days after the second AZD1222 dose. This TCR was sampled from an adult who received the AZD1222 COVID-19 vaccine. The V call is TRBV19, the J call TRBJ2-7, with D perhaps TRBD1 (6 bases). CDR3 in DNA: TGTGCCAGTAGTATTTCCTTGGGCAGGGGATACTACGAGCAGTACTTC. Encoded protein: CASSISLGRGYYEQYF.